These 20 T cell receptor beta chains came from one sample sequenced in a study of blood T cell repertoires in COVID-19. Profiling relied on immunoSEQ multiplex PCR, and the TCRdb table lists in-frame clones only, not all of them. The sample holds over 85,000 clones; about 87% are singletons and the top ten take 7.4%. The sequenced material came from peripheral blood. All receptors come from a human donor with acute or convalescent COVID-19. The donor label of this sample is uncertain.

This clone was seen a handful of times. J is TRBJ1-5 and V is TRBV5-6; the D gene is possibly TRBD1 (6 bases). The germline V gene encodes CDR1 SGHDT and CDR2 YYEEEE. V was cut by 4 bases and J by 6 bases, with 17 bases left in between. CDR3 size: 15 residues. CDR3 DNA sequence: TGTGCCAGCAGCCTAGGACAGTTGGTAGGTCAGCCCCAGCATTTT. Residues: CASSLGQLVGQPQHF.

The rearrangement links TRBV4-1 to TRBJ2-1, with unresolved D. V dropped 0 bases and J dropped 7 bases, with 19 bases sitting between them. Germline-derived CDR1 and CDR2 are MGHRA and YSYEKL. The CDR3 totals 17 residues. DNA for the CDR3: TGCGCCAGCAGCCAAGATCAGGCTACCTCCGGTGCGAATGAGCAGTTCTTC. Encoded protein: CASSQDQATSGANEQFF.

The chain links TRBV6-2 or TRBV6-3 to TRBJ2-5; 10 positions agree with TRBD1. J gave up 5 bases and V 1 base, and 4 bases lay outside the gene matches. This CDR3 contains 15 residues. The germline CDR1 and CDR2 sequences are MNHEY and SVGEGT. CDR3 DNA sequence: TGTGCCAGCAGTTACTGGGGACAGGGGAGGGAGACCCAGTACTTC. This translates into CASSYWGQGRETQYF.

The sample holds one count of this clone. The CDR3 bases are TGCGCCAGCAGCTTGGCGCAGGCGGGAACACAAGAGACCCAGTACTTC. This translates into CASSLAQAGTQETQYF. The J gene is TRBJ2-5, the V gene TRBV5-1; the D gene is possibly TRBD2 (6 bases). V lost 0 bases, J lost 2 bases, and 14 bases lay in between. Germline assignment: CDR1 SGHRS and CDR2 YFSETQ. The CDR3 totals 16 residues.

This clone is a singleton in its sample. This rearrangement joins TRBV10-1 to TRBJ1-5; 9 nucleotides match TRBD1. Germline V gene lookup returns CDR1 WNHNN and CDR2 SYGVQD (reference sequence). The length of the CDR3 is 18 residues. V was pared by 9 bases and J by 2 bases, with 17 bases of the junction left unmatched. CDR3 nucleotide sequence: TGCGCCAGACCACGTGGTGCGGGACAGGGTGGGTGCAATCAGCCCCAGCATTTT. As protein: CARPRGAGQGGCNQPQHF.

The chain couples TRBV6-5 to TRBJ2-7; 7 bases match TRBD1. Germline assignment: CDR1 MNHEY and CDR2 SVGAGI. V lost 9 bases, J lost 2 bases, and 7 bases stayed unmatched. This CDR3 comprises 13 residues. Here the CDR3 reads CASRGTVTYEQYF. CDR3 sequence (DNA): TGTGCCAGTAGAGGGACAGTAACCTACGAGCAGTACTTC.

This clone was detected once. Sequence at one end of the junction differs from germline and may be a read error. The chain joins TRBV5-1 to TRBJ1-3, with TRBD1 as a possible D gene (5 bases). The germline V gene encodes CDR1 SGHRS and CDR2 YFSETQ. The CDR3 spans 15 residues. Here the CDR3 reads CASTLEGNSGNTIYF. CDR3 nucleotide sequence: TGCGCCAGCACCTTGGAGGGGAACTCTGGAAACACCATATATTTT.

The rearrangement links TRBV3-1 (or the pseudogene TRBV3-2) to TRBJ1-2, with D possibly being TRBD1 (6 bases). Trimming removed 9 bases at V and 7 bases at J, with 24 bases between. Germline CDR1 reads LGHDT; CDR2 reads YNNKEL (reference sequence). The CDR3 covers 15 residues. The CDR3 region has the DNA TGTGCCAGTACAGAGGGGGTACAGGGAAATGGTGGCTACACCTTC. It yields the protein CASTEGVQGNGGYTF.

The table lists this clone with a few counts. In nucleotides, the CDR3 is TGCGCCAGCAGCCAAAGAGGGAGCCCTTTTGGGGGGGAAGCTTTCTTT. Protein product: CASSQRGSPFGGEAFF. The genes are TRBV4-1 and TRBJ1-1; D possibly corresponds to TRBD1 (5 bases). Between the trimmed V and J ends, which lost 2 bases and 8 bases, there was a span of 21 bases. Germline CDR1 reads MGHRA; CDR2 reads YSYEKL. This CDR3 is 16 amino acids long.

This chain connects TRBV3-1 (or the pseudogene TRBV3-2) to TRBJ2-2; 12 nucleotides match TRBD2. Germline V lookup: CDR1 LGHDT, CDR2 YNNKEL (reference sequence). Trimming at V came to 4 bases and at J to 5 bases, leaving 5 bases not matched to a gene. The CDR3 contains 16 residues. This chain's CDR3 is CASSRGLAGSTGELFF. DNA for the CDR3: TGTGCCAGCAGCCGCGGACTAGCGGGGTCGACCGGGGAGCTGTTTTTT.

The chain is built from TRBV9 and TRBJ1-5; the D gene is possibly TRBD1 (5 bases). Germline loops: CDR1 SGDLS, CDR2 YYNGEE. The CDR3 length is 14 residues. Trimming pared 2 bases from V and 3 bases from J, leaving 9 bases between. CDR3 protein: CASSVGGDNQPQHF. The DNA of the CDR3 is TGTGCCAGCAGCGTCGGGGGGGACAATCAGCCCCAGCATTTT.

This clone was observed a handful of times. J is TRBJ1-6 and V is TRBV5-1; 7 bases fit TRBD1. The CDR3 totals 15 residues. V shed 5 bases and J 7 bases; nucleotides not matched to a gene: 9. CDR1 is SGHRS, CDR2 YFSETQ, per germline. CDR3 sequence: CASSLTGDRNSPLHF. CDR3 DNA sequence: TGCGCCAGCAGTTTAACAGGGGACCGAAATTCACCCCTCCACTTT.

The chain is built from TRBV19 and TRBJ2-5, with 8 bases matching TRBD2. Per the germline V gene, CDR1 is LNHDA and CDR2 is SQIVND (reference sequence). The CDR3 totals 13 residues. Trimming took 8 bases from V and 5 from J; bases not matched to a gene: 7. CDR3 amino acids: CASGGLAGETQYF. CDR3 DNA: TGTGCCAGTGGAGGGCTAGCGGGTGAGACCCAGTACTTC.

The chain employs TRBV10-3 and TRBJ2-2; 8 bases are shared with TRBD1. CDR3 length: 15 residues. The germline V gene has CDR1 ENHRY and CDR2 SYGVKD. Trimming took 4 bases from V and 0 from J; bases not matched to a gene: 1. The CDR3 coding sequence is TGTGCCATCAGTGCGACAGGGGCGAACACCGGGGAGCTGTTTTTT. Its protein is CAISATGANTGELFF.

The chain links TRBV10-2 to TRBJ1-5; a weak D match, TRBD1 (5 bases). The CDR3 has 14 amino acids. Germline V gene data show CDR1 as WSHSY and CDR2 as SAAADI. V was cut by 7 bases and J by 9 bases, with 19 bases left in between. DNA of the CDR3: TGCGCCAGCAATTCGGCAGGGATGGGGCGGCCCCAGCATTTT. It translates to CASNSAGMGRPQHF.

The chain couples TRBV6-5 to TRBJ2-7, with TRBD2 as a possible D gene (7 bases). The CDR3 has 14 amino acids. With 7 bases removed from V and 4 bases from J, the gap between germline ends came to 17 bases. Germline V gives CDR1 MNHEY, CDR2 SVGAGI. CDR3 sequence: CASTPRGARYEQYF. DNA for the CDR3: TGTGCCAGCACCCCCCGGGGGGCGCGTTACGAGCAGTACTTC.

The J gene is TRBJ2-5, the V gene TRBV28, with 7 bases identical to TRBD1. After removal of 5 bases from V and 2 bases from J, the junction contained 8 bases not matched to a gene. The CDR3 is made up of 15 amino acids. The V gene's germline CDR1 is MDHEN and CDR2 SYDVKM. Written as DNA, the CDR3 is TGTGCCAGCAGTCCCGCAGGGGGTTCTCAAGAGACCCAGTACTTC. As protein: CASSPAGGSQETQYF. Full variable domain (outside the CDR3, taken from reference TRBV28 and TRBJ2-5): DVKVTQSSRYLVKRTGEKVFLECVQDMDHENMFWYRQDPGLGLRLIYFSYDVKMKEKGDIPEGYSVSREKKERFSLILESASTNQTSMYLCASSPAGGSQETQYFGPGTRLLVL.

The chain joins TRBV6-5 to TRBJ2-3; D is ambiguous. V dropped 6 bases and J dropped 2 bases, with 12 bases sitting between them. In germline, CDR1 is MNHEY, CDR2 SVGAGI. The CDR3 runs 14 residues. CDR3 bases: TGTGCCAGCAGGGCCGCACAGTCCACAGATACGCAGTATTTT. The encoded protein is CASRAAQSTDTQYF.

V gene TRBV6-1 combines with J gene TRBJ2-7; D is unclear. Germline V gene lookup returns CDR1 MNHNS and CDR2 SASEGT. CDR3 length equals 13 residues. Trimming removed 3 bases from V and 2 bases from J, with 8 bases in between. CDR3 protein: CASSEARTYEQYF. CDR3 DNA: TGTGCCAGCAGTGAGGCCAGAACCTACGAGCAGTACTTC.

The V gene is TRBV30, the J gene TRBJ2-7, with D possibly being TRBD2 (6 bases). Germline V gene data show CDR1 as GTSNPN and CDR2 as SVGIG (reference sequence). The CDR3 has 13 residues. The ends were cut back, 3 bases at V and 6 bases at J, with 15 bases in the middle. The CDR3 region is CAWRLGTGSEQYF. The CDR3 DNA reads TGTGCCTGGAGGCTAGGGACCGGGAGCGAGCAGTACTTC.